Listed below are T cell receptor beta chains from one sample, sequenced in a study of tumor-infiltrating lymphocytes in primary liver carcinoma. TCRdb used MiXCR to reprocess the multiplex PCR reads, holding one entry per CDR3 protein. This sample has 90,000 to 150,000 distinct CDR3 sequences; 55% to 75% occur once, and the top ten carry over 7%. The source material was liver tumor tissue from sampling region 1. Receptor source: an older woman with primary liver carcinoma and hepatitis B virus infection. CDR3s include the opening cysteine and the closing phenylalanine or tryptophan. The D gene is left open where the match is weak. Clone size is shown for a subset of rows, as once, few, many or a class of expanded clone.

clone_size: -; v_call: TRBV11-3; d_call: -; j_call: TRBJ2-1; cdr3_nt: TGTGGCATCAGCTTAGGGTTCGTCGGGCTTTCCTACAATGAGCAGTTCTTC; cdr3_aa: CGISLGFVGLSYNEQFF
clone_size: few; v_call: TRBV5-1; d_call: TRBD2; j_call: TRBJ2-1; cdr3_nt: TGCGCCAGCAGCTTTTTTCCCCCTAGCGGGGGGTACAATGAGCAGTTCTTC; cdr3_aa: CASSFFPPSGGYNEQFF
clone_size: -; v_call: TRBV30; d_call: -; j_call: TRBJ1-1; cdr3_nt: TGTGCCTGGAGTCACAAAACAGGGACCCGTGCGAACACTGAAGCTTCCTTT; cdr3_aa: CAWSHKTGTRANTEASF
clone_size: medium-sized; v_call: TRBV11-3; d_call: -; j_call: TRBJ2-7; cdr3_nt: TGTGCCAGCAGCTTAGAAAAGGGTGGCGGATCCTACGAGCAGTACTTC; cdr3_aa: CASSLEKGGGSYEQYF
clone_size: medium-sized; v_call: TRBV11-2; d_call: -; j_call: TRBJ2-1; cdr3_nt: TGTGCCAGCAGCTTATCTAGAAACTACAATGAGCAGTTCTTC; cdr3_aa: CASSLSRNYNEQFF
clone_size: -; v_call: TRBV11-2; d_call: -; j_call: TRBJ2-3; cdr3_nt: TGTGCCAGCAGCTTAGACAGGGCTGGTACGCAGTGTTTT; cdr3_aa: CASSLDRAGTQCF
clone_size: -; v_call: TRBV11-2; d_call: -; j_call: TRBJ2-1; cdr3_nt: TGTGCCGACAGCCGAGAATTGGGGAAGAATGAGCAGTTCTTC; cdr3_aa: CADSRELGKNEQFF
clone_size: few; v_call: TRBV7-2; d_call: TRBD2; j_call: TRBJ2-7; cdr3_nt: TGTGCCAGCAGCCCAGCAGGACTAGCCCCTTACGAGCAGTACTTC; cdr3_aa: CASSPAGLAPYEQYF
clone_size: -; v_call: TRBV11-2; d_call: TRBD2; j_call: TRBJ2-3; cdr3_nt: TGTGTCAGCGGCTTCGGACTAGGACGCACAGTTACGCAGTATTTT; cdr3_aa: CVSGFGLGRTVTQYF
clone_size: -; v_call: TRBV7-9; d_call: -; j_call: TRBJ1-1; cdr3_nt: TGTGCCAGCAGGCCCACAGAGTACACTGAAGCTTTCTTT; cdr3_aa: CASRPTEYTEAFF
clone_size: -; v_call: TRBV19; d_call: -; j_call: TRBJ2-1; cdr3_nt: TGTGCCAGTAGTTCGGACTCCGAGCCTTACAATGAGCAGTTCTTC; cdr3_aa: CASSSDSEPYNEQFF
clone_size: -; v_call: TRBV28; d_call: -; j_call: TRBJ2-7; cdr3_nt: TGTGCCAGCAGGTTGCTCGGAGCAGGGGTAAATGAGCAGTGCTTC; cdr3_aa: CASRLLGAGVNEQCF
clone_size: -; v_call: TRBV12-5; d_call: TRBD1; j_call: TRBJ2-2; cdr3_nt: TGTGCTAGTGGTTTACCACCCATTGTGGGGACAGGGGGCACCGGGGAGCCGTTTTTT; cdr3_aa: CASGLPPIVGTGGTGEPFF
clone_size: few; v_call: TRBV4-1; d_call: -; j_call: TRBJ1-3; cdr3_nt: TGCGCCAGCAGCCTCCCCTACCCGGACTCCAGCTCTGGAAACACCATATATTTT; cdr3_aa: CASSLPYPDSSSGNTIYF
clone_size: -; v_call: TRBV11-2; d_call: -; j_call: TRBJ2-5; cdr3_nt: TGTGCCAGCAGCTTGGCGGGAAATACGTTGGAGACCCAGTACTTC; cdr3_aa: CASSLAGNTLETQYF
clone_size: many; v_call: TRBV6-1; d_call: TRBD1; j_call: TRBJ2-3; cdr3_nt: TGTGCCAGCAGTCGGGGGGACAGGGGGGAAACAGATACGCAGTATTTT; cdr3_aa: CASSRGDRGETDTQYF
clone_size: -; v_call: TRBV4-1; d_call: -; j_call: TRBJ2-5; cdr3_nt: TGCACCAGCAGCAAGCGCGCCCGGGGGGAGACCCAGTACTTC; cdr3_aa: CTSSKRARGETQYF
clone_size: -; v_call: TRBV6-5; d_call: TRBD1; j_call: TRBJ1-2; cdr3_nt: TGTGCCAGCAGTACTTCCTACAGGGGGACCCCTAACTATGGCTACACCTTC; cdr3_aa: CASSTSYRGTPNYGYTF
clone_size: many; v_call: TRBV2; d_call: TRBD1; j_call: TRBJ1-2; cdr3_nt: TGTGCCAGCACAACAGGGGGGTATGGCTACACCTTC; cdr3_aa: CASTTGGYGYTF
clone_size: many; v_call: TRBV11-2; d_call: -; j_call: TRBJ1-3; cdr3_nt: TGTGCCAGCAGCTTAGTGCCCGTGAGGGGGAGCTCTGGAAACACCATATATTTT; cdr3_aa: CASSLVPVRGSSGNTIYF
clone_size: few; v_call: TRBV6-5; d_call: TRBD2; j_call: TRBJ2-3; cdr3_nt: TGTGCCAGCAGTTCTCGACTAGCGGGAGGGCGGGATACGCAGTATTTT; cdr3_aa: CASSSRLAGGRDTQYF
clone_size: many; v_call: TRBV28; d_call: -; j_call: TRBJ2-7; cdr3_nt: TGTGCCAGCAGTTTTCTGAGCCGAGCCTACGAGCAGTACTTC; cdr3_aa: CASSFLSRAYEQYF
clone_size: -; v_call: TRBV11-2; d_call: -; j_call: TRBJ2-5; cdr3_nt: TGTGCCAGCTGTTCGAGTCCCGGGGAGACCCAGTATTTC; cdr3_aa: CASCSSPGETQYF
clone_size: many; v_call: TRBV6-5; d_call: -; j_call: TRBJ1-4; cdr3_nt: TGTGCCAGCAGTTACAGGTTTAATGAAAAACTGTTTTTT; cdr3_aa: CASSYRFNEKLFF
clone_size: many; v_call: TRBV29-1; d_call: -; j_call: TRBJ2-3; cdr3_nt: TGCAGCGTCCAGGTACATCTGCGGTCGGGGGATACGCAGTATTTT; cdr3_aa: CSVQVHLRSGDTQYF
clone_size: many; v_call: TRBV6-1; d_call: -; j_call: TRBJ1-5; cdr3_nt: TGTGCCAGCAGCCGATCTAATCAGCCCCAGCATTTT; cdr3_aa: CASSRSNQPQHF
clone_size: -; v_call: TRBV6-5; d_call: -; j_call: TRBJ1-6; cdr3_nt: TGTGTCAGCAGTCTTACCGGGACGGGGAATTCACCCCTCCACTTT; cdr3_aa: CVSSLTGTGNSPLHF
clone_size: many; v_call: TRBV6-1; d_call: -; j_call: TRBJ2-7; cdr3_nt: TGTGCCAGCAGTGAAGGGGAGGAGTACGAGCAGTACTTC; cdr3_aa: CASSEGEEYEQYF
clone_size: -; v_call: TRBV11-2; d_call: -; j_call: TRBJ2-1; cdr3_nt: TGTGCCAGCAGCTTAGGGTCTGGCGGACGCAATGAGCAGTCCTTC; cdr3_aa: CASSLGSGGRNEQSF
clone_size: many; v_call: TRBV30; d_call: -; j_call: TRBJ2-5; cdr3_nt: TGTGCCTGGAGTGCCGATCGAGAGACCCAGTACTTC; cdr3_aa: CAWSADRETQYF
clone_size: -; v_call: TRBV28; d_call: -; j_call: TRBJ1-4; cdr3_nt: TGTGCCAGCAGTAAACAGGGTGGCGCTAATGAAAAAGTGTTTTTT; cdr3_aa: CASSKQGGANEKVFF
clone_size: many; v_call: TRBV7-8; d_call: -; j_call: TRBJ2-3; cdr3_nt: TGTGCCAGCAGCTTAGCGCCGGGACTTTTGAAAACAGATACGCAGTATTTT; cdr3_aa: CASSLAPGLLKTDTQYF
clone_size: -; v_call: TRBV11-1; d_call: TRBD2; j_call: TRBJ2-1; cdr3_nt: TGTGCCAGCAGGCTATCGGCGGGAGCGAATGAGCGGTTCTTC; cdr3_aa: CASRLSAGANERFF
clone_size: -; v_call: TRBV7-9; d_call: -; j_call: TRBJ2-3; cdr3_nt: TGTGCCAGCAGCTTAGCGGGGCTTAGCACAGATACGCAGTATTTT; cdr3_aa: CASSLAGLSTDTQYF
clone_size: -; v_call: TRBV29-1; d_call: -; j_call: TRBJ2-1; cdr3_nt: TGCAGCGTTAAAGGGTTGTGTAATGAGCAGTTCTTC; cdr3_aa: CSVKGLCNEQFF
clone_size: -; v_call: TRBV29-1; d_call: -; j_call: TRBJ2-5; cdr3_nt: TGCAGCGTCAATAGAGGGGAAGAGACCCAGTACTTC; cdr3_aa: CSVNRGEETQYF
clone_size: many; v_call: TRBV5-1; d_call: -; j_call: TRBJ2-7; cdr3_nt: TGCGCCAGCAGCGCCTGGGACCTTGGGCCTCCCGAGCAGTACTTC; cdr3_aa: CASSAWDLGPPEQYF
clone_size: once; v_call: TRBV12-3/TRBV12-4; d_call: TRBD1; j_call: TRBJ2-5; cdr3_nt: TGTGCCAGCAGTGATGCCAGGACAGGGCAAGAGGCCCAGTACTTC; cdr3_aa: CASSDARTGQEAQYF
clone_size: -; v_call: TRBV30; d_call: -; j_call: TRBJ1-1; cdr3_nt: TGTGCCTGGAGCGTAGGAGGGAGTAACACTGAAGCTTTCTTT; cdr3_aa: CAWSVGGSNTEAFF
clone_size: few; v_call: TRBV2; d_call: -; j_call: TRBJ2-7; cdr3_nt: TGTGCCAGCAGCCGAAGCGCCAAACCCAAACAGGGTTCTCCCCAAGAGCAGTACTTC; cdr3_aa: CASSRSAKPKQGSPQEQYF
clone_size: -; v_call: TRBV11-3; d_call: TRBD2; j_call: TRBJ2-1; cdr3_nt: TGTGCCAGCAGCTTCAGGACTAGCAATGAGCAGTTCTTC; cdr3_aa: CASSFRTSNEQFF
clone_size: few; v_call: TRBV12-3/TRBV12-4; d_call: TRBD1; j_call: TRBJ1-1; cdr3_nt: TGTGCCAGCAGTAGTAACAGGGGAGCTTTCTTT; cdr3_aa: CASSSNRGAFF
clone_size: many; v_call: TRBV29-1; d_call: TRBD1; j_call: TRBJ1-2; cdr3_nt: TGCAGCGTTGACGGACAGGGAAACTATGGCTACACCTTC; cdr3_aa: CSVDGQGNYGYTF
clone_size: -; v_call: TRBV5-1; d_call: TRBD1; j_call: TRBJ1-1; cdr3_nt: TGCGCCAGCAGCTGGGGGACAGGGCACACTGAAGCTTTCTTT; cdr3_aa: CASSWGTGHTEAFF